This T cell receptor (beta chain) was identified in a study of blood T cell repertoires in COVID-19. Across the whole study: Some COVID-19 samples were acute and others convalescent; all came from the United States, Italy and Spain. PBMCs, B-cell-depleted T cells, or T cells were the source of the cDNA or gDNA that made up the material.

The CDR3 runs to 14 residues. CDR1 and CDR2 from the germline V gene are ENHRY and SYGVKD. With V trimmed by 11 bases and J by 2 bases, 10 bases remained unmatched. Original data processing: Counts of nucleated cells, estimated from reference gene primer amplification, were obtained. This table comes from immunoSEQ multiplex PCR, and its TCRdb copy is limited to in-frame clones, with some not included. The D gene and trimming were derived from the DNA, and the V and J assignments and clone size from that table. Here the sample spans a few hundred thousand clones, approximately 86% being singletons. This chain connects TRBV10-3 to TRBJ2-5; TRBD2 matches at 8 bases. This receptor was taken from a man aged 18 to 30 with active or convalescent COVID-19. The sample consisted of peripheral blood. This chain's CDR3 is CAATGTRAQETQYF. CDR3 DNA sequence: TGTGCCGCTACCGGGACTAGGGCACAAGAGACCCAGTACTTC.